Below, one TCR beta chain is given with its context. The germline V gene has CDR1 KGHSH and CDR2 LQKENI. V was pared by 3 bases and J by 5 bases, with 3 bases of the junction left unmatched. The CDR3 sequence is 15 residues long. This sample is drawn from a study of blood T cell repertoires in COVID-19. Across the study: COVID-19 samples collected from the United States, Italy and Spain covered acute and convalescent phases. Nucleic acid was either cDNA or gDNA, and it came from T cells, B-cell-depleted T cells, or PBMCs.

Original processing methods: The authors estimated nucleated cell counts from reference gene primer amplification. The table came from immunoSEQ multiplex PCR; TCRdb's copy has only in-frame clones and leaves some out. The V and J calls and the clone size are those of that table, but D and trimming were determined from the DNA. This sample has tens of thousands of clones, with more than 75% found just once. The sample was peripheral blood. The sequence was collected from an older woman with acute or convalescent COVID-19. The chain employs TRBV18 and TRBJ2-3; TRBD1 matches 12 bases. The CDR3: CASSPGQGAGDTQYF. The DNA for the CDR3 is TGTGCCAGCTCACCGGGACAGGGGGCAGGAGATACGCAGTATTTT.